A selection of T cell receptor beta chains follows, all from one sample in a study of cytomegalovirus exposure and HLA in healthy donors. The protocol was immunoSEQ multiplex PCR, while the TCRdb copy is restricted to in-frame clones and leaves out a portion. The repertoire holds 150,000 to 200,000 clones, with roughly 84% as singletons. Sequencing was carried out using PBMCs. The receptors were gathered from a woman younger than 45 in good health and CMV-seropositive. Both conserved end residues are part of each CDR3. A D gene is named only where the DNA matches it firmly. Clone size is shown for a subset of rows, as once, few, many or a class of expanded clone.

CSVLGVRSLAGGISTDTQYF | TGCAGCGTTTTGGGTGTTCGTAGCCTAGCGGGAGGAATAAGCACAGATACGCAGTATTTT | TRBV29-1 | TRBD2 | - | TRBJ2-3
CASRPDRGYYGYTF | TGTGCCAGCAGACCGGACAGGGGATACTATGGCTACACCTTC | TRBV6-5 | TRBD1 | once | TRBJ1-2
CASSETTGGLWEQYF | TGTGCCAGCAGTGAGACGACAGGGGGCCTATGGGAGCAGTACTTC | TRBV27 | TRBD1 | - | TRBJ2-7
CATSRGTPDYNEQFF | TGTGCCACCAGCAGAGGGACTCCGGATTACAATGAGCAGTTCTTC | TRBV15 | - | - | TRBJ2-1
CASSPGQGDWHNEQFF | TGTGCCAGCAGCCCGGGACAGGGCGACTGGCACAATGAGCAGTTCTTC | TRBV7-9 | TRBD1 | - | TRBJ2-1
CASSEIALSYEQYF | TGTGCCAGCAGTGAAATAGCCTTGAGCTACGAGCAGTACTTC | TRBV6-1 | - | - | TRBJ2-7
CASRLGLAGQETQYF | TGTGCCAGCAGACTGGGACTAGCGGGGCAAGAGACCCAGTACTTC | TRBV6-1 | TRBD2 | - | TRBJ2-5
CASSLAGEVTEAFF | TGTGCCAGCAGCTTAGCAGGGGAGGTGACTGAAGCTTTCTTT | TRBV7-9 | - | - | TRBJ1-1
CSARDSKQFF | TGCAGTGCTAGAGATTCCAAGCAGTTCTTC | TRBV20-1 | - | - | TRBJ2-1
CASSSTGGGTEAFF | TGTGCCAGCAGCTCGACAGGGGGCGGCACTGAAGCTTTCTTT | TRBV7-8 | TRBD1 | - | TRBJ1-1
CASSLAVGNTIYF | TGCGCCAGCAGCTTGGCAGTCGGAAACACCATATATTTT | TRBV5-1 | - | - | TRBJ1-3
CASSLGAHTDTQYF | TGTGCCAGCAGCTTGGGGGCTCACACAGATACGCAGTATTTT | TRBV5-6 | - | few | TRBJ2-3
CASSGGTGFPGELFF | TGTGCCAGCAGCGGCGGGACAGGGTTCCCCGGGGAGCTGTTTTTT | TRBV5-6 | TRBD1 | - | TRBJ2-2
CAITPQSSGNTIYF | TGTGCCATCACCCCACAGAGCTCTGGAAACACCATATATTTT | TRBV10-3 | - | once | TRBJ1-3
CASSGTGADTQYF | TGTGCCAGTAGTGGGACAGGGGCAGATACGCAGTATTTT | TRBV19 | TRBD1 | once | TRBJ2-3
CASSEKVSGNTEAFF | TGTGCCAGCAGTGAAAAGGTGTCGGGAAATACTGAAGCTTTCTTT | TRBV6-1 | - | once | TRBJ1-1
CAWSEGTDFNYGYTF | TGTGCCTGGAGTGAGGGGACAGATTTTAACTATGGCTACACCTTC | TRBV30 | TRBD1 | - | TRBJ1-2
CASSLETGGPFYGYTF | TGTGCCAGCAGCTTGGAAACAGGGGGTCCCTTCTATGGCTACACCTTC | TRBV5-4 | TRBD1 | - | TRBJ1-2
CASRGDNNNEQFF | TGTGCCAGCAGAGGGGACAATAACAATGAGCAGTTCTTC | TRBV5-6 | - | - | TRBJ2-1
CASTPPVQRILTDTQYF | TGTGCCAGCACCCCCCCTGTCCAGCGGATACTCACAGATACGCAGTATTTT | TRBV28 | - | - | TRBJ2-3
CASSPPSGRAGYF | TGTGCCAGCAGTCCCCCTAGCGGGAGGGCCGGTTACTTC | TRBV28 | TRBD2 | - | TRBJ2-7
CATRQASGSQYF | TGTGCCACCCGACAGGCATCGGGTTCGCAGTACTTC | TRBV2 | - | few | TRBJ2-7
CASSLQGGAGETQYF | TGTGCCAGCAGCTTGCAGGGGGGCGCAGGAGAGACCCAGTACTTC | TRBV7-2 | - | - | TRBJ2-5
CASSFEAGVLNEQFF | TGTGCCAGCAGTTTCGAGGCGGGAGTCTTAAATGAGCAGTTCTTC | TRBV27 | TRBD2 | - | TRBJ2-1
CASSLTSGSHNEQFF | TGTGCCAGCAGCTTGACTAGCGGGAGCCACAATGAGCAGTTCTTC | TRBV5-6 | TRBD2 | - | TRBJ2-1
CASSLRGWDTEAFF | TGTGCCAGCAGTTTACGGGGGTGGGACACTGAAGCTTTCTTT | TRBV27 | - | - | TRBJ1-1
CSVRTGTYNEQFF | TGCAGCGTTCGGACAGGGACCTACAATGAGCAGTTCTTC | TRBV29-1 | TRBD1 | - | TRBJ2-1
CASRREGAQYEQYF | TGTGCCAGCAGGCGAGAGGGGGCTCAGTACGAGCAGTACTTC | TRBV5-5 | TRBD1 | once | TRBJ2-7
CASRGGSYGYTF | TGTGCCAGCAGGGGAGGCTCCTATGGCTACACCTTC | TRBV25-1 | - | - | TRBJ1-2
CASRRTGNEQFF | TGTGCCAGCAGGAGGACTGGGAATGAGCAGTTCTTC | TRBV6-5 | - | - | TRBJ2-1
CASSLRTGEETQYF | TGCGCCAGCAGCTTGAGGACAGGGGAAGAGACCCAGTACTTC | TRBV5-1 | TRBD1 | - | TRBJ2-5
CASSEREYQETQYF | TGTGCCAGCAGCGAACGGGAGTACCAAGAGACCCAGTACTTC | TRBV27 | - | - | TRBJ2-5
CSVDRTGAYGYTF | TGCAGCGTGGACCGGACAGGGGCGTATGGCTACACCTTC | TRBV29-1 | TRBD1 | - | TRBJ1-2
CASSQGVYEQYF | TGTGCCAGCAGCCAAGGCGTTTACGAGCAGTACTTC | TRBV14 | - | - | TRBJ2-7
CASSAVVTSFEQFF | TGTGCCAGCAGCGCAGTCGTGACTAGCTTTGAGCAGTTCTTC | TRBV7-2 | TRBD2 | - | TRBJ2-1
CASSLDGRGTGELFF | TGTGCCAGCAGTTTAGACGGGAGGGGCACCGGGGAGCTGTTTTTT | TRBV27 | TRBD2 | - | TRBJ2-2
CASSQVQGGYEQYF | TGCGCCAGCAGCCAAGTACAGGGGGGCTACGAGCAGTACTTC | TRBV4-1 | TRBD1 | - | TRBJ2-7
CATSSRYIPSTGGRGYTF | TGTGCCACCAGCAGCCGCTACATACCTTCAACAGGGGGCAGGGGCTACACCTTC | TRBV15 | TRBD1 | - | TRBJ1-2
CASSLVRGGDTEAFF | TGCGCCAGCAGCTTGGTAAGGGGAGGGGACACTGAAGCTTTCTTT | TRBV5-1 | - | - | TRBJ1-1
CASSLLSGSMTDTQYF | TGCGCCAGCAGCTTGCTGAGCGGGAGTATGACAGATACGCAGTATTTT | TRBV5-1 | TRBD2 | - | TRBJ2-3
CSVTGLAYSYNEQFF | TGCAGCGTTACGGGACTAGCATACTCCTACAATGAGCAGTTCTTC | TRBV29-1 | TRBD2 | once | TRBJ2-1
CASSEAPLGGRRQPQHF | TGTGCCAGCAGTGAAGCCCCCTTAGGGGGCAGGCGTCAGCCCCAGCATTTT | TRBV6-1 | TRBD1 | - | TRBJ1-5
CASSGGQGVGNEQFF | TGTGCCAGCAGTGGTGGACAGGGGGTAGGCAATGAGCAGTTCTTC | TRBV2 | TRBD1 | - | TRBJ2-1
CASSPSGNTIYF | TGTGCCAGCTCACCCAGTGGAAACACCATATATTTT | TRBV18 | - | - | TRBJ1-3
CASSPSRDRVREAFF | TGTGCCAGCAGCCCTTCGAGGGACAGGGTCCGTGAAGCTTTCTTT | TRBV5-4 | TRBD1 | - | TRBJ1-1
CSAGDSSNQPQHF | TGCAGCGCTGGGGACAGTAGCAATCAGCCCCAGCATTTT | TRBV29-1 | TRBD1 | - | TRBJ1-5
CASSEVITSFDEQFF | TGTGCCAGCAGTGAAGTTATCACTAGCTTCGATGAGCAGTTCTTC | TRBV6-1 | - | - | TRBJ2-1
CASSLQGTPKTSYGYTF | TGTGCCAGCAGCCTCCAGGGCACACCAAAGACCTCTTACGGCTACACCTTC | TRBV9 | - | once | TRBJ1-2
CASSISVQSSYNEQFF | TGTGCCAGCAGCATCAGCGTCCAGAGCTCCTACAATGAGCAGTTCTTC | TRBV7-3 | - | - | TRBJ2-1
CASSDLTGPNYGYTF | TGTGCCAGCAGTGATCTGACAGGACCTAACTATGGCTACACCTTC | TRBV25-1 | - | few | TRBJ1-2
CASSSDLRGRNTIYF | TGTGCCAGCAGCTCGGATTTGCGGGGTAGAAACACCATATATTTT | TRBV5-6 | - | few | TRBJ1-3
CASSKDSNTEAFF | TGTGCCAGCAGCAAGGACAGTAACACTGAAGCTTTCTTT | TRBV7-9 | - | - | TRBJ1-1
CASSGGRAGSWTDTQYF | TGCGCCAGCAGTGGGGGTAGGGCGGGATCTTGGACAGATACGCAGTATTTT | TRBV5-1 | - | few | TRBJ2-3
CASSQGVNNYEQYF | TGCGCCAGCAGCCAAGGTGTTAATAACTACGAGCAGTACTTC | TRBV4-1 | - | - | TRBJ2-7
CASSRTGTEQFF | TGTGCCAGCAGCCGTACAGGGACTGAGCAGTTCTTC | TRBV6-5 | - | - | TRBJ2-1
CASSLRVDNEQFF | TGCGCCAGCAGCTTGAGAGTGGACAATGAGCAGTTCTTC | TRBV5-1 | - | - | TRBJ2-1
CRKGDSRTDTQYF | TGCAGGAAAGGGGACAGTCGCACAGATACGCAGTATTTT | TRBV29-1 | TRBD1 | - | TRBJ2-3
CASSALAGALNEQFF | TGTGCCAGCAGTGCTCTAGCGGGAGCTCTTAATGAGCAGTTCTTC | TRBV6-4 | TRBD2 | - | TRBJ2-1
CASSLMARMTGELFF | TGTGCCAGCAGTTTAATGGCCAGGATGACCGGGGAGCTGTTTTTT | TRBV27 | - | - | TRBJ2-2